Below, 20 T cell receptor beta chains from the same sample are listed, as sequenced in a study of control samples from healthy donors and cancer patients. This table comes from immunoSEQ multiplex PCR, and its TCRdb copy is limited to in-frame clones, with some not included. This sample carries over 100,000 clones, about nine tenths of them seen once, and the ten largest clones take 3.5% to 4.5%. Input material: blood. Receptors were obtained from a human donor in good health. The donor label of this sample is uncertain.

Note on this clone: At one of its ends the junction is not consistent with the germline gene, which may arise from a read error. The chain carries TRBV11-2 and TRBJ1-1; D uncertain. The CDR3 consists of 12 residues. Germline values: CDR1 SGHAT, CDR2 FQNNGV. The CDR3, as DNA: TGTGCCAGCAGCTCGGGGAACCCTGAAGCTTTCTTT. This sequence encodes CASSSGNPEAFF.

This chain connects TRBV7-9 to TRBJ2-5; perhaps TRBD2 as D (5 bases). CDR1 and CDR2 (germline): SEHNR, FQNEAQ (reference sequence). Trimming stripped 4 bases from V and 5 bases from J, with 14 bases between. The CDR3 is 14 amino acids. CDR3 loop: CASSSNSGGETQYF. The CDR3 DNA is TGTGCCAGCAGCTCCAACAGCGGCGGGGAGACCCAGTACTTC.

V usage is TRBV24-1 and J usage is TRBJ2-1; 9 nucleotides agree with TRBD1. The length of the CDR3 is 19 residues. Germline CDR1 reads KGHDR; CDR2 reads SFDVKD. J was trimmed by 8 bases and V by 3 bases; bases with no gene match: 19. CDR3 loop: CATSDRVGEKDRGADEQFF. CDR3 DNA: TGTGCCACCAGTGATAGAGTGGGGGAGAAGGACAGGGGAGCGGATGAGCAGTTCTTC.

A single count supports this clone. This chain connects TRBV19 to TRBJ2-1; 12 nucleotides line up with TRBD1. V lost 4 bases, J lost 10 bases, and 8 bases stayed unmatched. The CDR3 runs 15 residues. Germline-derived CDR1 and CDR2 are LNHDA and SQIVND (reference sequence). The CDR3 region is CASSTPGQGAREQFF. The CDR3 DNA reads as TGTGCCAGTAGTACCCCGGGACAGGGGGCCCGGGAGCAGTTCTTC.

The gene calls are TRBV18 and TRBJ1-5; no definite D call. The germline V gene has CDR1 KGHSH and CDR2 LQKENI. This CDR3 has 16 residues. Deletions cut 6 bases from V and 0 bases from J, with 15 bases between. The CDR3 is CASSLGSVNSNQPQHF. DNA for the CDR3: TGTGCCAGCTCCCTGGGTTCGGTAAATAGCAATCAGCCCCAGCATTTT.

The chain joins TRBV7-2 to TRBJ1-4; D is possibly TRBD1 (6 bases). The CDR3 has 13 residues. From germline, CDR1 is SGHTA and CDR2 FQGNSA. The germline V and J ends were trimmed by 1 base and 6 bases, with 6 bases remaining between them. The CDR3 loop reads CASSLDRDEKLFF. The CDR3 DNA reads as TGTGCCAGCAGCTTAGACAGGGATGAAAAACTGTTTTTT. Variable domain in full (rest from reference TRBV7-2 and TRBJ1-4): GAGVSQSPSNKVTEKGKDVELRCDPISGHTALYWYRQSLGQGLEFLIYFQGNSAPDKSGLPSDRFSAERTGGSVSTLTIQRTQQEDSAVYLCASSLDRDEKLFFGSGTQLSVL.

The CDR3 DNA is TGCGCCAGCAGCCCACAGACAGGGAGGTTTTCGGATACGCAGTATTTT. Its protein product is CASSPQTGRFSDTQYF. The rearrangement uses TRBV5-1 and TRBJ2-3, with D maybe TRBD1 (7 bases). V gave up 4 bases and J gave up 6 bases, with 21 bases separating them. Germline CDR1 and CDR2: SGHRS and YFSETQ. This CDR3 contains 16 residues.

The V and J genes are TRBV12-3 or TRBV12-4 and TRBJ1-1; the D gene is possibly TRBD1 (5 bases). The CDR3 runs 13 residues. Trimming removed 2 bases at V and 4 bases at J, with 8 bases between. The CDR3 protein is CASSLWGTTEAFF. The CDR3, as DNA: TGTGCCAGCAGTTTATGGGGGACCACTGAAGCTTTCTTT.

The rearrangement uses TRBV14 and TRBJ2-7; maybe TRBD1 (7 bases). Trimming left V 3 bases short and J 2 bases short, with 11 bases between. The CDR3 runs to 14 residues. Germline V gene sequence: CDR1 SGHDN, CDR2 FVKESK. The CDR3 sequence: CASSQSGGTYEQYF. CDR3 coding DNA: TGTGCCAGCAGCCAGTCAGGGGGGACCTACGAGCAGTACTTC.

This clone occurred once. The chain is built from TRBV7-9 and TRBJ1-5; 8 bases match TRBD1. V was pared by 1 base and J by 0 bases, with 8 bases of the junction left unmatched. From germline, CDR1 is SEHNR and CDR2 FQNEAQ (reference sequence). CDR3 length: 18 residues. The CDR3 is CASSLGGQVGNSNQPQHF. The CDR3 DNA reads as TGTGCCAGCAGCTTAGGGGGACAGGTCGGAAATAGCAATCAGCCCCAGCATTTT. The variable domain in full, completed from reference TRBV7-9 and TRBJ1-5, reads DTGVSQNPRHKITKRGQNVTFRCDPISEHNRLYWYRQTLGQGPEFLTYFQNEAQLEKSRLLSDRFSAERPKGSFSTLEIQRTEQGDSAMYLCASSLGGQVGNSNQPQHFGDGTRLSIL.

The rearrangement joins TRBV5-6 to TRBJ2-7; 7 nucleotides line up with TRBD2. Per the germline V gene, CDR1 is SGHDT and CDR2 is YYEEEE. V lost 4 bases, J lost 2 bases, and 9 bases stayed unmatched. The CDR3 is 15 amino acids. CDR3 bases: TGTGCCAGCAGCCCTCGCGGGGGAAGCACCTACGAGCAGTACGTC. Translation: CASSPRGGSTYEQYV.

The chain carries TRBV6-5 and TRBJ1-3; no definite D call. V lost 6 bases and J lost 9, with 12 bases in between. CDR1 and CDR2 from the germline V gene are MNHEY and SVGAGI. The CDR3 covers 12 residues. The CDR3, as DNA: TGTGCCAGCAGCCCGGGAGGTAGCACCATATATTTT. It specifies CASSPGGSTIYF.

V is TRBV5-1 and J is TRBJ1-1; 7 bases are a match to TRBD1. The J segment lost 0 bases and the V segment lost 2 bases, leaving 7 bases of the junction unmatched. CDR3 size: 16 residues. The V gene's germline CDR1 is SGHRS and CDR2 YFSETQ. The CDR3 DNA reads TGCGCCAGCAGCTTAATAACAGGGGCGATGAACACTGAAGCTTTCTTT. Its protein product is CASSLITGAMNTEAFF.

V gene TRBV5-5 combines with J gene TRBJ1-2, with 8 nucleotides matching TRBD1. The CDR3 consists of 15 residues. Germline loops: CDR1 SGHKS, CDR2 YYEKEE (reference sequence). Trimming cost V 3 bases and J 2 bases; bases outside gene matches: 6. The CDR3 coding sequence is TGTGCCAGCAGCTCCATCCGACAGGGGAACTATGGCTACACCTTC. Translating gives CASSSIRQGNYGYTF.

This clone has only a few counts. The V call is TRBV3-1 (or the pseudogene TRBV3-2), the J call TRBJ2-1; D not resolved. The germline V gene has CDR1 LGHDT and CDR2 YNNKEL (reference sequence). The germline V and J ends were trimmed by 1 base and 8 bases, with 9 bases remaining between them. CDR3 length: 13 residues. DNA of the CDR3: TGTGCCAGCAGCCAAGTCGACGGCCATGAGCAGTTCTTC. Translated: CASSQVDGHEQFF.

The rearrangement links TRBV29-1 to TRBJ2-1; D unclear. Germline CDR1 reads SQVTM; CDR2 reads ANQGSEA. The CDR3 is 13 residues long. Trimming removed 1 base at V and 8 bases at J, with 12 bases between. CDR3 sequence reads: CSVEGSPFYEQFF. DNA for the CDR3: TGCAGCGTTGAAGGATCACCTTTCTATGAGCAGTTCTTC.

V is TRBV7-3 and J is TRBJ2-1; 9 positions match TRBD2. The CDR3 runs to 18 residues. Germline CDR1 SGHTA, CDR2 FQGTGA. Trimming cost V 1 base and J 0 bases; bases outside gene matches: 7. This CDR3 is CASSLNSGGDYSYNEQFF. CDR3 bases: TGTGCCAGCAGCTTAAATAGCGGGGGCGATTACTCCTACAATGAGCAGTTCTTC.

The chain is built from TRBV6-5 and TRBJ1-1, with 8 bases lining up with TRBD1. CDR1 and CDR2 (germline): MNHEY, SVGAGI. The junction had 2 bases not matched to a gene; V was cut back by 2 bases and J by 0 bases. The CDR3 length is 15 residues. CDR3 DNA: TGTGCCAGCAGTTACGCGACAGGGGTGAACACTGAAGCTTTCTTT. It encodes CASSYATGVNTEAFF.

The genes are TRBV5-8 and TRBJ2-1; weak D call: TRBD2 (5 bases). Germline CDR1 and CDR2: SGHTS and YDEGEE. Trimming stripped 0 bases from V and 2 bases from J, with 6 bases between. The CDR3 has 14 residues. This CDR3 reads CASSLGEPYNEQFF. CDR3 in DNA: TGTGCCAGCAGCTTGGGGGAGCCCTACAATGAGCAGTTCTTC. The variable domain in full, completed from reference TRBV5-8 and TRBJ2-1, reads EAGVTQSPTHLIKTRGQQATLRCSPISGHTSVYWYQQALGLGLQFLLWYDEGEERNRGNFPPRFSGRQFPNYSSELNVNALELEDSALYLCASSLGEPYNEQFFGPGTRLTVL.

The rearrangement joins TRBV12-5 to TRBJ2-3; D is ambiguous. The CDR3 is 16 residues long. Germline-derived CDR1 and CDR2 are LGHNT and FRNRAP. Deletions cut 0 bases from V and 0 bases from J, with 10 bases between. The CDR3 nucleotides are TGTGCTAGTGGTTTGGTTGTTGCTGATAGCACAGATACGCAGTATTTT. The encoded protein is CASGLVVADSTDTQYF.